A single sample is the source of the 14 T cell receptor beta chains below, sequenced in a study of Tregs in tolerant kidney transplant recipients. TCRdb's copy holds only in-frame clones and misses some; the assay was immunoSEQ multiplex PCR. Its table lists around 32,000 clones. The nonmyeloablative bone marrow transplants came from related graft donors, with transient mixed chimerism. The sequencing used CD4+ T cells from blood (PBMCs), collected 24 months after the transplant. All receptors derive from a human patient who received a combined kidney and bone marrow transplant. Some T cells may be graft donor cells.

Points on this clone: With the read ending 3 residues before the CDR3 end, the germline J gene is used to fill in that end. V gene TRBV5-1 combines with J gene TRBJ2-2; 10 bases align to TRBD2. J gave up 5 bases and V 4 bases, and 2 bases lay outside the gene matches. There are 14 residues in the CDR3. The germline V gene has CDR1 SGHRS and CDR2 YFSETQ. CDR3 DNA, as far as it was read: TGCGCCAGCAGCCCGACTAGCGGGACCGGGGAG. Translation gives CASSPTSGTGE. The full CDR3 is CASSPTSGTGELFF.

This chain's CDR3 is CSARDSTGHEKLFF. Partial CDR3 DNA: TGCAGTGCTAGAGATTCGACAGGACATGAAAAA. V gene TRBV20-1 combines with J gene TRBJ1-4; a possible D gene is TRBD1 (6 bases). The CDR3 goes on 3 residues after the read ends, and that part is filled in from the germline J gene. The CDR3 runs to 14 residues. The germline V and J ends were trimmed by 0 bases and 6 bases, with 11 bases remaining between them. CDR1 is DFQATT, CDR2 SNEGSKA, per germline (reference sequence).

As to this clone: The read gets to within 3 residues of the CDR3 end, and the germline J gene fills in the rest. V and J are TRBV7-6 and TRBJ2-7, with D maybe TRBD1 (7 bases). V lost 3 bases and J lost 3, with 15 bases in between. CDR1 is SGHVS, CDR2 FNYEAQ, per germline. The CDR3 extends over 15 amino acids. CDR3 DNA, as far as it was read: TGTGCCAGCAGCTTGCAGGCAGGGGGGCGCTACGAG. Amino acid sequence: CASSLQAGGRYE. The full CDR3 reads CASSLQAGGRYEQYF.

A remark on this clone: The CDR3 end is not reached by the read, which stops 3 residues before it; the germline J gene fills it in. The rearrangement links TRBV6-2 or TRBV6-3 to TRBJ2-1; 8 bases match TRBD2. J gave up 3 bases and V 6 bases, and 4 bases lay outside the gene matches. This CDR3 is built from 14 residues. The V gene's germline CDR1 is MNHEY and CDR2 SVGEGT. CDR3 sequence reads: CASSPGTSYNEQFF. CDR3 bases read: TGTGCCAGCAGCCCCGGGACTAGCTACAATGAG.

Regarding this clone: Sequencing ends 3 residues short of the CDR3 end; the germline J gene provides the rest. The chain uses TRBV7-8 and TRBJ2-1; TRBD2 matches at 11 bases. Germline CDR1 reads SGHVS; CDR2 reads FQNEAQ. V shed 3 bases and J 5 bases; nucleotides not matched to a gene: 3. This CDR3 is 15 amino acids long. The chain's CDR3 is CASSLTSGNHNEQFF. The sequenced CDR3 bases are TGTGCCAGCAGCTTGACTAGCGGGAACCACAATGAG.

In regard to this clone: The DNA ends 3 residues before the CDR3 does, and the rest of the CDR3 is filled in from the germline J gene. The chain employs TRBV6-2 or TRBV6-3 and TRBJ1-2; 8 bases agree with TRBD1. Germline lookup yields CDR1 MNHEY and CDR2 SVGEGT. The CDR3 sequence is 15 residues long. V shed 0 bases, J shed 2 bases, and the junction held 2 bases outside the gene matches. CDR3 DNA (partial): TGTGCCAGCAGTTACTCGACAGGGGCCAACTATGGC. Its protein product is CASSYSTGANYG. The whole CDR3 is CASSYSTGANYGYTF.

Worth noting for this clone: The read finishes 3 residues shy of the CDR3 end, and the germline J gene is used to complete it. This rearrangement joins TRBV20-1 to TRBJ2-7; 7 positions match TRBD2. This CDR3 contains 16 residues. Germline CDR1 reads DFQATT; CDR2 reads SNEGSKA (reference sequence). The V gene end was trimmed by 3 bases and the J gene end by 0 bases; junction bases not matched to a gene: 11. The CDR3 bases that were read are TGCAGTGCTAGCATCCTTAAGCGGGAACTCTCCTACGAG. Amino acid sequence: CSASILKRELSYE. The whole CDR3 sequence reads CSASILKRELSYEQYF.

In the case of this clone: The CDR3 end lies 3 residues beyond the end of the read and is filled in from the germline J gene. The chain joins TRBV6-1 to TRBJ1-6; D remains ambiguous. Germline V lookup: CDR1 MNHNS, CDR2 SASEGT. The CDR3 spans 12 residues. V was clipped by 4 bases and J by 10 bases, with 8 bases between them. CDR3 loop: CASSGLLSPLHF. The CDR3 bases that were read are TGTGCCAGCAGTGGACTACTGTCACCC.

Concerning this clone itself: The read ends 3 residues early relative to the CDR3; the germline J gene fills the gap. The V gene is TRBV30, the J gene TRBJ2-1; D might be TRBD2 (5 bases). The CDR3 contains 13 residues. V lost 0 bases, J lost 5 bases, and 8 bases lay in between. Germline values: CDR1 GTSNPN, CDR2 SVGIG (reference sequence). CDR3 bases read: TGTGCCTGGAGTGTACGACTACACAATGAG. This codes for CAWSVRLHNE. The full CDR3 sequence reads CAWSVRLHNEQFF.

This clone is identified as medium-sized from frequency. CDR3 DNA (partial): TGCAGCGTTAAAACAGGGACGGACTATGGC. It yields the protein CSVKTGTDYG. The whole CDR3 protein reads CSVKTGTDYGYTF. V is TRBV29-1 and J is TRBJ1-2; D perhaps matches TRBD1 (6 bases). Read sequence stops 3 residues before the CDR3 end, and the germline J gene provides the missing end. The CDR3 length is 13 residues. Germline CDR1 is SQVTM and CDR2 is ANQGSEA. Trimming removed 5 bases at V and 3 bases at J, with 13 bases between.

As to this clone: Read coverage stops 3 residues before the CDR3 terminus; the germline J gene supplies the remainder. This rearrangement joins TRBV10-3 to TRBJ2-3; possible D gene TRBD2, 6 bases. The CDR3 totals 15 residues. Germline CDR1 is ENHRY and CDR2 is SYGVKD. Trimming pared 5 bases from V and 2 bases from J, leaving 14 bases between. The CDR3: CAISSPGEATDTQYF. The CDR3 bases that were read are TGTGCCATCAGTAGCCCGGGGGAGGCCACAGATACG.

With respect to this clone: The read ends 3 residues early relative to the CDR3; the germline J gene fills the gap. This sequence joins TRBV6-2 or TRBV6-3 and TRBJ2-7; perhaps TRBD1 as D (6 bases). The V end lost 6 bases, the J end lost 3 bases, and 12 bases lay between the germline ends. The CDR3 loop spans 13 amino acids. CDR1 MNHEY and CDR2 SVGEGT come from the germline V gene. CDR3 DNA, as far as it was read: TGTGCCAGCAGCCCCGGACAGATCTACGAG. It is translated as CASSPGQIYE. The full CDR3 protein reads CASSPGQIYEQYF.

Comment on this clone: The read terminates 3 residues before the CDR3 end, so the remaining end is supplied by the germline J gene. This sequence joins TRBV5-1 and TRBJ1-2; 8 positions match TRBD1. The CDR3 length is 15 residues. V shed 3 bases, J shed 0 bases, and the junction held 4 bases outside the gene matches. The germline CDR1 and CDR2 sequences are SGHRS and YFSETQ. CDR3 loop: CASSSRTGSNYGYTF. The sequenced CDR3 bases are TGCGCCAGCAGCTCAAGGACAGGGTCTAACTATGGC.

In regard to this clone: The observed sequence ends 3 residues before the CDR3 terminus, with the missing tail filled in from the germline J gene. This chain joins TRBV24-1 and TRBJ1-6; 10 bases are a match to TRBD1. The junction had 0 bases not matched to a gene; V was cut back by 4 bases and J by 10 bases. Germline V gene sequence: CDR1 KGHDR, CDR2 SFDVKD. The CDR3 has 13 residues. CDR3 DNA, as far as it was read: TGTGCCACCAGTGAGGACAGGGGGTCACCC. Its translation: CATSEDRGSP. In full, the CDR3 reads CATSEDRGSPLHF.